This T cell receptor beta chain was found in a study of blood T cell repertoires in COVID-19. Source study methods: How many nucleated cells were present was estimated from reference gene primer amplification. The data were produced by immunoSEQ multiplex PCR, yet TCRdb's version contains in-frame clones alone and is incomplete. V and J calls and clone size are copied from that table; D and trimming were computed from the DNA. The sample has 35,000 to 45,000 clones, about 89% seen once. This clone has only a few counts. Germline loops: CDR1 MNHNS, CDR2 SASEGT. The V and J ends lost 1 base and 9 bases respectively, with 13 bases between them. This CDR3 has 15 amino acids.

This clonotype was obtained from a human donor in a cohort sampled during active COVID-19. The sequencing input was peripheral blood. The chain recombines TRBV6-1 with TRBJ1-6; no firm D call. The CDR3 reads CASSEVAGWGSPLHF. For the CDR3, the DNA is TGTGCCAGCAGTGAAGTGGCGGGTTGGGGTTCACCCCTCCACTTT.